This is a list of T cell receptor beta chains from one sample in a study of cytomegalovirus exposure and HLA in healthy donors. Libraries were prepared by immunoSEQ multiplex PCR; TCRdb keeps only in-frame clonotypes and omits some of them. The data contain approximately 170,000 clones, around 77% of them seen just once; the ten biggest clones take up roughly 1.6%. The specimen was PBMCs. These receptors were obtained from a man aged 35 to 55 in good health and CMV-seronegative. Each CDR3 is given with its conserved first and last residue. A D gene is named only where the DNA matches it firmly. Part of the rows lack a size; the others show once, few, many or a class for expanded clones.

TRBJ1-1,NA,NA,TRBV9,CASSPWTVNTEAFF,TGTGCCAGCAGCCCCTGGACAGTGAACACTGAAGCTTTCTTT
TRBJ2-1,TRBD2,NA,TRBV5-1,CASSPKTSPGKQFF,TGCGCCAGCAGCCCAAAGACTAGCCCGGGAAAGCAGTTCTTC
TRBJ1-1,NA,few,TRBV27,CASSSYRSEEAFF,TGTGCCAGCAGTTCCTACAGGAGCGAGGAAGCTTTCTTT
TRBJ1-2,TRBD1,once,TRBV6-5,CASSYSLGTDYGYTF,TGTGCCAGCAGTTACTCTTTAGGGACAGACTATGGCTACACCTTC
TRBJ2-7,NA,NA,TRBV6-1,CASSESGTLWYF,TGTGCCAGCAGTGAATCAGGGACATTGTGGTACTTC
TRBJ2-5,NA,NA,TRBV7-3,CASSLSGWGETQYF,TGTGCCAGCAGCTTATCAGGGTGGGGAGAGACCCAGTACTTC
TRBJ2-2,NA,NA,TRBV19,CASSIDSEHLTSTGELFF,TGTGCCAGTAGTATAGATTCTGAACACCTTACCTCCACCGGGGAGCTGTTTTTT
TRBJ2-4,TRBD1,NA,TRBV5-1,CASSWDRENIQYF,TGCGCCAGCAGCTGGGACAGAGAAAACATTCAGTACTTC
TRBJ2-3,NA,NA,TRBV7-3,CASPRGSGLRDTQYF,TGTGCCAGCCCGCGGGGTAGCGGCCTCCGGGATACGCAGTATTTT
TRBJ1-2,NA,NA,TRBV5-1,CASNPDRGNYGYTF,TGCGCCAGCAATCCGGACCGGGGGAACTATGGCTACACCTTC